Shown below are 2 T cell receptor beta chains from a single sample sequenced in a study of spatial heterogeneity in lung cancer. Study outcomes and limitations: It was found that expanded intratumoral alpha and beta TCR counts tracked tumor mutation counts.

As to time point: sample taken at primary tumor resection. Each CDR3 protein gets one entry after TCRdb re-called the 5' RACE reads with MiXCR. The sample holds 6,000 to 8,500 distinct CDR3 sequences, around 14% seen once. These TCRs are of unknown antigen specificity. The source was lung tumor tissue, collected at surgery. The receptor source for this set is a male donor with early-stage non-small cell lung cancer.

In this sample, this clonotype turned up a few times. Since the library was made to target alpha chains, this beta chain is a stray read and its abundance is not meaningful. The chain links TRBV19 to TRBJ1-1; D unresolved. CDR1 LNHDA and CDR2 SQIVND come from the germline V gene (reference sequence). The CDR3 runs to 14 residues. V was clipped by 8 bases and J by 5 bases, with 18 bases between them. CDR3 protein: CASFKSHGGTEAFF. Here the CDR3 DNA reads TGTGCCAGTTTCAAGTCTCATGGAGGGACTGAAGCTTTCTTT.

There are a few counts of this clonotype. The library was prepared for alpha chains; this beta chain is a stray read, so its frequency means little. V is TRBV12-3 or TRBV12-4 and J is TRBJ1-2, with unresolved D. The CDR3 length is 12 residues. V lost 4 bases and J lost 5, with 8 bases in between. The CDR3 reads CASSSTSYGYTF. In DNA form, the CDR3 reads TGTGCCAGCAGTTCGACAAGTTATGGCTACACCTTC.